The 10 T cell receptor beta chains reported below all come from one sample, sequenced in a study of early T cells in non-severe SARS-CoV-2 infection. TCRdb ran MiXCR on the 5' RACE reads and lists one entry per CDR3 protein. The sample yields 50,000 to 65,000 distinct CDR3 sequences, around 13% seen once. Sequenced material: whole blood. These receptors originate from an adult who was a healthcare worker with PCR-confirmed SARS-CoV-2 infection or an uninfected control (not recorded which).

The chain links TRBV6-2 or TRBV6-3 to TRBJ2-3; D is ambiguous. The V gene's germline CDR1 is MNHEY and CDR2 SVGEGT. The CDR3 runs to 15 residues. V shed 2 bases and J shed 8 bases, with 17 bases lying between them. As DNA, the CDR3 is TGTGCCAGCAGTTACCTTACGGGTGGCGTCGGTACGCAGTATTTT. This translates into CASSYLTGGVGTQYF.

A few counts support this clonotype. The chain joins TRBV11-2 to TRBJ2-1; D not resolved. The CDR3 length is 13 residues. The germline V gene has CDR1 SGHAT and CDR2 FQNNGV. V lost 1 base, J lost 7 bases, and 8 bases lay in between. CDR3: CASSLGQLNEQFF. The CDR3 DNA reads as TGTGCCAGCAGCTTAGGGCAGCTGAATGAGCAGTTCTTC.

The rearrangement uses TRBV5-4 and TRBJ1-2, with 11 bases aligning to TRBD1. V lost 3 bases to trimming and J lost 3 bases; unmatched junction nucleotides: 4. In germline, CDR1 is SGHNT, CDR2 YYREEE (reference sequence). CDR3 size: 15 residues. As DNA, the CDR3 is TGTGCCAGCAGCTCACGGACAGGGGGCGACTATGGCTACACCTTC. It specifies CASSSRTGGDYGYTF.

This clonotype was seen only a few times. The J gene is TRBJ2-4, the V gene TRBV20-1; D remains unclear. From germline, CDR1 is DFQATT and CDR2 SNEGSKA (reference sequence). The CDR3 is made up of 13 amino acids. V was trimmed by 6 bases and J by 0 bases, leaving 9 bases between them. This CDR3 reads CSAKSLAKNIQYF. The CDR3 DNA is TGCAGTGCCAAGAGTCTAGCCAAAAACATTCAGTACTTC.

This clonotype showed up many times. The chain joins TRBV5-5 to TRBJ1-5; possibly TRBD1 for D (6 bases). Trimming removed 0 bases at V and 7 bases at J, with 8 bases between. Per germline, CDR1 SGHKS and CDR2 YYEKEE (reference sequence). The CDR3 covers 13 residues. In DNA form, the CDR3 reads TGTGCCAGCAGCTTGGACAGGGTACAGCCCCAGCATTTT. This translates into CASSLDRVQPQHF.

CDR3 sequence (DNA): TGTGCCAGGGGACTAGCGGGGGTGGAGCAGTACTTC. Translated: CARGLAGVEQYF. V usage is TRBV2 and J usage is TRBJ2-7; 14 bases match TRBD2. CDR3 size: 12 residues. CDR1 SNHLY and CDR2 FYNNEI come from the germline V gene. Trimming at V came to 9 bases and at J to 7 bases, leaving 2 bases not matched to a gene.

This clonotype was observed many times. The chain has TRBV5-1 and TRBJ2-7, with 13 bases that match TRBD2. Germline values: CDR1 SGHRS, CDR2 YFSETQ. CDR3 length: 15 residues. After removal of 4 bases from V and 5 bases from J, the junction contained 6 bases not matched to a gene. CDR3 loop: CASSAGLAGRDEQYF. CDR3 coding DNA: TGCGCCAGCAGCGCGGGACTAGCGGGGCGGGACGAGCAGTACTTC.

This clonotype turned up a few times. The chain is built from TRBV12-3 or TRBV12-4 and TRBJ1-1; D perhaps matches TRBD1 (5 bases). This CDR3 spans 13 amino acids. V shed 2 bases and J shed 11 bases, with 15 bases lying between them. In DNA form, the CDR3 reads TGTGCCAGCAGTTTATTGCAGGGACCCTGGGCTTTCTTT. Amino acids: CASSLLQGPWAFF.

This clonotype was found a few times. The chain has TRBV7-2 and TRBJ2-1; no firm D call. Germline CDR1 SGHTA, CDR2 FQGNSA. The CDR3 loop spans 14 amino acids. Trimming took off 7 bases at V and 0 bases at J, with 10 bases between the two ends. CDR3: CASTADVSYNEQFF. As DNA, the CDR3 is TGTGCCAGCACCGCGGACGTCTCCTACAATGAGCAGTTCTTC. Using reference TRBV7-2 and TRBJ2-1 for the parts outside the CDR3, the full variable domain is GAGVSQSPSNKVTEKGKDVELRCDPISGHTALYWYRQSLGQGLEFLIYFQGNSAPDKSGLPSDRFSAERTGGSVSTLTIQRTQQEDSAVYLCASTADVSYNEQFFGPGTRLTVL.

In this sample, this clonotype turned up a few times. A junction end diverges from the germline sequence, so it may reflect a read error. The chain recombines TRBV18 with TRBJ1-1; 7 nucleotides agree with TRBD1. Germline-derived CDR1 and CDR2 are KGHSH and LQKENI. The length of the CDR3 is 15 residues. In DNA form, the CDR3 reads TGTGCCAGTTCACAGGGGCACCTCAAAGGCACTGAAGCTTTCTTT. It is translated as CASSQGHLKGTEAFF.